This T cell receptor (beta chain) was found in a study of blood T cell repertoires in COVID-19. Study-wide background: Sample material is recorded as cDNA or gDNA derived from T cells, B-cell-depleted T cells, or PBMCs.

Participants reported their clinical history, and cohort assignment relied on those reports. The CDR3 is made up of 18 amino acids. V lost 5 bases, J lost 1 base, and 10 bases stayed unmatched. CDR1 MNHNY and CDR2 SVGAGI come from the germline V gene (reference sequence). Using immunoSEQ multiplex PCR, the repertoire was profiled, and TCRdb retains in-frame clones only, with some absent. The table lists 250,000 to 300,000 clones, 65% to 90% of them singletons. Sequences were obtained from PBMCs or T cells enriched from blood (not recorded which). The source of this sequence is a man younger than 35 who had recovered from COVID-19. This chain joins TRBV6-6 and TRBJ2-6; TRBD1 agrees at 8 bases. CDR3 DNA sequence: TGTGCCAGCAGTCTACGAGGACAGGGAACATCTGGGGCCAACGTCCTGACTTTC. Its translation: CASSLRGQGTSGANVLTF.